The 26 T cell receptor beta chains below all came from one sample that was sequenced in a study of T-cell memory formation after mild COVID-19. One entry per CDR3 protein, called by TCRdb with MiXCR from the 5' RACE reads. Found here are around 180,000 distinct CDR3 sequences, about 18% of them singletons; the top ten hold about 4%. Sequencing was done on a sample of PBMCs or a T cell subset sorted from them (not recorded which). These receptors were taken from a man between 18 and 29 years old who had mild COVID-19 (a few samples of this study predate the infection). Cell type and time point are not known.

This clonotype has more than one count but fewer than ten. The V call is TRBV4-3, the J call TRBJ2-1, with 8 positions matching TRBD2. The CDR3 extends over 15 amino acids. The ends lost 0 bases at V and 4 bases at J; junction bases unmatched: 2. Germline CDR1 and CDR2: LGHNA and YSLEER. Here the CDR3 DNA reads TGCGCCAGCAGCCAAGAAGCGGGGGTATACAATGAGCAGTTCTTC. It encodes CASSQEAGVYNEQFF.

This clonotype was seen a single time. V gene TRBV7-2 combines with J gene TRBJ1-1, with D possibly being TRBD1 (5 bases). Germline lookup yields CDR1 SGHTA and CDR2 FQGNSA. Trimming left V 10 bases short and J 1 base short, with 16 bases between. The CDR3 has 14 amino acids. CDR3 loop: CATREGRGNTEAFF. The CDR3 DNA is TGTGCCACGCGAGAGGGGCGGGGGAACACTGAAGCTTTCTTT.

This clonotype was counted a single time. The chain carries TRBV20-1 and TRBJ2-4; D might be TRBD1 (6 bases). This CDR3 has 14 amino acids. CDR1 is DFQATT and CDR2 is SNEGSKA in the germline V gene (reference sequence). The V end lost 3 bases, the J end lost 6 bases, and 15 bases lay between the germline ends. As DNA, the CDR3 is TGCAGTGCTAGGAGGGCAGGGGCAAGAAACATTCAGTACTTC. Translated: CSARRAGARNIQYF.

In DNA form, the CDR3 reads TGTGCCAGCTCACCCAGGTCTAGCTACGAGCAGTACGTC. Encoded protein: CASSPRSSYEQYV. The chain links TRBV18 to TRBJ2-7; D gene unclear. The V end was cut by 3 bases, the J end by 3 bases, with 9 bases between. The germline gives CDR1 KGHSH, CDR2 LQKENI. CDR3 length: 13 amino acids.

This clonotype has only a few counts. The rearrangement joins TRBV20-1 to TRBJ2-3; D might be TRBD1 (6 bases). Germline V gene lookup returns CDR1 DFQATT and CDR2 SNEGSKA (reference sequence). V shed 0 bases and J shed 1 base, with 11 bases lying between them. This CDR3 region has 15 residues. CDR3 sequence reads: CSARDGAGGTDTQYF. CDR3 nucleotides: TGCAGTGCTAGAGATGGGGCAGGGGGCACAGATACGCAGTATTTT.

The CDR3 loop is CATRSGKGNTGELFF. The CDR3 DNA sequence: TGTGCCACCAGGAGCGGGAAGGGCAACACCGGGGAGCTGTTTTTT. This sequence joins TRBV24-1 and TRBJ2-2, with TRBD2 matching 7 bases. The V segment lost 7 bases and the J segment 2 bases; nucleotides outside the gene matches: 6. CDR1 is KGHDR, CDR2 SFDVKD, per germline. The CDR3 runs to 15 residues.

The chain carries TRBV9 and TRBJ2-7; D not resolved. The CDR3 length is 14 residues. CDR1 and CDR2 from the germline V gene are SGDLS and YYNGEE. V shed 3 bases and J shed 3 bases, with 13 bases lying between them. This chain's CDR3 is CASSAGPNYYEQYV. The DNA for the CDR3 is TGTGCCAGCAGCGCCGGCCCAAACTACTACGAGCAGTACGTC.

This clonotype occurred a few times. The gene calls are TRBV15 and TRBJ2-3; the D is unclear. Germline V gives CDR1 LNHNV, CDR2 YYDKDF (reference sequence). The CDR3 contains 13 residues. V lost 0 bases, J lost 6 bases, and 7 bases lay in between. Here the CDR3 reads CATSRDRPDTQYF. The CDR3 coding sequence is TGTGCCACCAGCAGAGATCGCCCTGATACGCAGTATTTT.

This clonotype was picked up a small number of times. The gene calls are TRBV4-3 and TRBJ2-1; possibly TRBD1 for D (6 bases). In germline, CDR1 is LGHNA, CDR2 YSLEER. Trimming took off 4 bases at V and 2 bases at J, with 15 bases between the two ends. This CDR3 contains 16 residues. The CDR3 DNA is TGCGCCAGCAGCCCAAGCAGGGGCTCCCCCTACAATGAGCAGTTCTTC. Protein sequence: CASSPSRGSPYNEQFF.

The chain joins TRBV4-3 to TRBJ1-2, with D unclear. Trimming removed 4 bases at V and 4 bases at J, with 19 bases between. The germline V gene has CDR1 LGHNA and CDR2 YSLEER. There are 16 residues in the CDR3. The CDR3 coding sequence is TGCGCCAGCAGCCCCGTCCACTTTGACCTTTCCTATGGCTACACCTTC. This encodes CASSPVHFDLSYGYTF.

The CDR3 sequence is CASSPFVRGSYEQYV. CDR3 sequence (DNA): TGTGCCAGCTCACCATTCGTCCGGGGCTCCTACGAGCAGTACGTC. This chain connects TRBV18 to TRBJ2-7; perhaps TRBD2 as D (5 bases). Trimming pared 2 bases from V and 0 bases from J, leaving 11 bases between. The CDR3 is 15 residues long. CDR1 is KGHSH, CDR2 LQKENI, per germline.

The chain joins TRBV24-1 to TRBJ2-1; D remains ambiguous. V lost 2 bases to trimming and J lost 11 bases, with 15 bases between them. The CDR3 length is 14 residues. Germline loops: CDR1 KGHDR, CDR2 SFDVKD. In DNA, the CDR3 is TGTGCCACCAGTGATTGGATCACTGCCCAAAAGCAGTTCTTC. As protein: CATSDWITAQKQFF.

This clonotype has just a few counts. The gene calls are TRBV30 and TRBJ1-2, with 7 bases that match TRBD1. Trimming cost V 1 base and J 4 bases; bases outside gene matches: 3. The CDR3 loop spans 13 amino acids. The germline CDR1 and CDR2 sequences are GTSNPN and SVGIG (reference sequence). This CDR3 is CAWSAGQPYGYTF. CDR3 nucleotides: TGTGCCTGGAGTGCGGGACAGCCCTATGGCTACACCTTC.

In this sample, this clonotype turned up many times. V and J are TRBV20-1 and TRBJ1-5; D is ambiguous. This CDR3 comprises 14 residues. Germline values: CDR1 DFQATT, CDR2 SNEGSKA (reference sequence). The V end lost 6 bases, the J end lost 0 bases, and 12 bases lay between the germline ends. As DNA, the CDR3 is TGCAGTGCAACCCCCCAGGTTAGCAATCAGCCCCAGCATTTT. This sequence encodes CSATPQVSNQPQHF.

This chain connects TRBV9 to TRBJ2-7; 10 nucleotides align to TRBD1. The CDR3 sequence is 14 residues long. CDR1 and CDR2 from the germline V gene are SGDLS and YYNGEE. V dropped 5 bases and J dropped 5; count of bases not matched to a gene: 7. CDR3: CASSRRQGADEQYF. For the CDR3, the DNA is TGTGCCAGCAGTCGAAGACAGGGGGCCGACGAGCAGTACTTC.

The sample holds many counts of this clonotype. This chain connects TRBV5-6 to TRBJ2-3; 10 bases fit TRBD1. Germline assignment: CDR1 SGHDT and CDR2 YYEEEE. The CDR3 extends over 16 amino acids. V shed 7 bases and J 2 bases; nucleotides not matched to a gene: 10. CDR3 in DNA: TGTGCCAGCGACAAGACAGGGGGCGTACTCACAGATACGCAGTATTTT. It is translated as CASDKTGGVLTDTQYF.

V gene TRBV4-3 combines with J gene TRBJ2-3; 9 nucleotides match TRBD1. The ends lost 0 bases at V and 2 bases at J; junction bases unmatched: 3. CDR1 and CDR2 from the germline V gene are LGHNA and YSLEER. CDR3 length: 16 residues. In nucleotides, the CDR3 is TGCGCCAGCAGCCAAGATGGGACAGGGTACACAGATACGCAGTATTTT. It encodes CASSQDGTGYTDTQYF.

This chain connects TRBV6-2 or TRBV6-3 to TRBJ1-1; no firm D call. This CDR3 is 12 amino acids long. Germline values: CDR1 MNHEY, CDR2 SVGEGT. V lost 6 bases and J lost 5, with 10 bases in between. Here the CDR3 DNA reads TGTGCCAGCAGCTCCGGGTATACTGAAGCTTTCTTT. This encodes CASSSGYTEAFF.

The CDR3 DNA reads as TGCGCCAGCAGGGCGATGGATACGCAGTATTTT. This translates into CASRAMDTQYF. V usage is TRBV5-1 and J usage is TRBJ2-3; no clear D gene. Germline V lookup: CDR1 SGHRS, CDR2 YFSETQ. Trimming cost V 5 bases and J 6 bases, with 7 bases left between them. CDR3 size: 11 residues. Full variable domain (remainder filled in from reference TRBV5-1 and TRBJ2-3): KAGVTQTPRYLIKTRGQQVTLSCSPISGHRSVSWYQQTPGQGLQFLFEYFSETQRNKGNFPGRFSGRQFSNSRSEMNVSTLELGDSALYLCASRAMDTQYFGPGTRLTVL.

The gene calls are TRBV7-2 and TRBJ2-7, with TRBD2 matching over 10 bases. The junction had 8 bases not matched to a gene; V was cut back by 1 base and J by 2 bases. The CDR3 runs 17 residues. The germline V gene encodes CDR1 SGHTA and CDR2 FQGNSA. CDR3 amino acids: CASSLVAGGLKPYEQYF. CDR3 coding DNA: TGTGCCAGCAGCTTAGTAGCGGGGGGTTTGAAACCCTACGAGCAGTACTTC.

This clonotype was counted only a few times. The chain combines TRBV6-1 with TRBJ2-3, with TRBD1 as a possible D gene (5 bases). The CDR3 is 15 residues long. Germline V lookup: CDR1 MNHNS, CDR2 SASEGT. V shed 2 bases and J shed 1 base, with 10 bases lying between them. Here the CDR3 DNA reads TGTGCCAGCAGTGAAAGGGCAGGGCGCACAGATACGCAGTATTTT. As protein: CASSERAGRTDTQYF.

The chain uses TRBV18 and TRBJ2-1; the D gene could be TRBD1 or TRBD2 (5 bases each). The CDR3 is made up of 13 amino acids. Per germline, CDR1 KGHSH and CDR2 LQKENI. The V gene lost 8 bases and the J gene lost 6 bases, with 14 bases spanning the gap. The CDR3 reads CASARGGFNEQFF. The CDR3 bases are TGTGCCAGCGCCCGTGGGGGTTTCAATGAGCAGTTCTTC. Full variable domain (remainder filled in from reference TRBV18 and TRBJ2-1): NAGVMQNPRHLVRRRGQEARLRCSPMKGHSHVYWYRQLPEEGLKFMVYLQKENIIDESGMPKERFSAEFPKEGPSILRIQQVVRGDSAAYFCASARGGFNEQFFGPGTRLTVL.

DNA for the CDR3: TGTGCCAGCAGTTTACGGGAGATCTCCTACAATGAGCAGTTCTTC. It translates to CASSLREISYNEQFF. This rearrangement joins TRBV6-2 or TRBV6-3 to TRBJ2-1, with D possibly matching TRBD2 (6 bases). V shed 4 bases and J shed 0 bases, with 10 bases lying between them. CDR1 and CDR2 from the germline V gene are MNHEY and SVGEGT. The CDR3 is 15 amino acids.

This clonotype was observed a handful of times. CDR3 in amino acids: CASGPGYSGNTIYF. DNA for the CDR3: TGTGCCAGCGGCCCCGGGTACTCTGGAAACACCATATATTTT. The chain links TRBV12-3 or TRBV12-4 to TRBJ1-3; no clear D gene. V lost 8 bases, J lost 0 bases, and 11 bases lay in between. The CDR3 contains 14 residues.

This clonotype was counted only a few times. This chain links TRBV20-1 with TRBJ2-7; D gene ambiguous. Trimming took off 3 bases at V and 4 bases at J, with 7 bases between the two ends. In germline, CDR1 is DFQATT, CDR2 SNEGSKA (reference sequence). The CDR3 runs 11 residues. The CDR3 sequence is CSASSRYEQYF. CDR3 DNA: TGCAGTGCTAGTTCGAGATACGAGCAGTACTTC.

This clonotype has only a few counts. The chain carries TRBV7-9 and TRBJ2-1, with 9 bases matching TRBD1. The CDR3 extends over 17 amino acids. The J segment lost 4 bases and the V segment lost 4 bases, leaving 11 bases of the junction unmatched. The germline gives CDR1 SEHNR, CDR2 FQNEAQ (reference sequence). For the CDR3, the DNA is TGTGCCAGCAGCTCAGACCCGGGACAGGGAGGATACAATGAGCAGTTCTTC. It translates to CASSSDPGQGGYNEQFF.